Below, 22 T cell receptor beta chains from the same sample are listed, as sequenced in a study of human T cells and chemical hapten exposure. TCRdb itself ran the RACE reads through MiXCR, one entry per CDR3 protein. Of about 140,000 distinct CDR3 sequences listed, about 12% are singletons. Time point indicated: patch test 2, 6 weeks after DPC sensitization. Stated treatment: therapeutic diphenylcyclopropenone sensitization with weekly scalp DPC. The sequencing here drew on whole blood, taken in connection with sensitization to the hapten diphenylcyclopropenone (DPC). Source of these receptors: a woman aged 45 to 65 with alopecia areata. Some clones in this sample may be carry-over from other donors' samples.

This clonotype was detected a few times. The chain carries TRBV20-1 and TRBJ1-2; TRBD1 matches 7 bases. Germline CDR1 is DFQATT and CDR2 is SNEGSKA (reference sequence). Trimming cost V 6 bases and J 4 bases; bases outside gene matches: 8. CDR3 length: 13 amino acids. The CDR3 nucleotides read TGCAGTGCGCCTCAGGGGGTGAGCTATGGCTACACCTTC. It codes for CSAPQGVSYGYTF.

The chain is built from TRBV3-1 and TRBJ2-5; 13 bases map to TRBD2. J gave up 1 base and V 6 bases, and 2 bases lay outside the gene matches. Germline assignment: CDR1 LGHDT and CDR2 YNNKEL (reference sequence). The CDR3 sequence is 15 residues long. As DNA, the CDR3 is TGTGCCAGCAGAAGGACTAGCGGGAGCCAAGAGACCCAGTACTTC. This codes for CASRRTSGSQETQYF.

This chain's CDR3 is CASSLEGDRGVGYTF. In DNA form, the CDR3 reads TGTGCCAGCAGCCTCGAAGGGGACAGGGGTGTCGGCTACACCTTC. The chain couples TRBV2 to TRBJ1-2, with 10 bases lining up with TRBD1. V was pared by 6 bases and J by 8 bases, with 12 bases of the junction left unmatched. The germline CDR1 and CDR2 sequences are SNHLY and FYNNEI. The CDR3 covers 15 residues.

As concerns this clonotype: A junction end diverges from the germline sequence, so it may reflect a read error. This chain links TRBV9 with TRBJ2-3; D is undetermined. The length of the CDR3 is 17 residues. Germline assignment: CDR1 SGDLS and CDR2 YYNGEE. The CDR3 reads CANSPLDSPLSTDTQYF. CDR3 sequence (DNA): TGTGCCAACAGCCCCCTTGACTCACCACTAAGCACAGATACGCAGTATTTT.

There are a few counts of this clonotype. The chain uses TRBV4-1 and TRBJ1-1; TRBD1 matches 8 bases. CDR1 and CDR2 from the germline V gene are MGHRA and YSYEKL. After removal of 1 base from V and 0 bases from J, the junction contained 7 bases not matched to a gene. This CDR3 has 17 residues. The CDR3 is CASSQVGRGRVNTEAFF. The CDR3 DNA reads as TGCGCCAGCAGCCAAGTTGGCAGGGGGCGGGTGAACACTGAAGCTTTCTTT.

This clonotype was observed a handful of times. The chain couples TRBV7-2 to TRBJ2-3; weak D call: TRBD2 (5 bases). V was shortened by 0 bases and J by 0 bases, with 13 bases between the two germline ends. CDR3 length: 17 amino acids. Looked up from germline, CDR1 is SGHTA and CDR2 is FQGNSA. This CDR3 reads CASSLAGAYSSTDTQYF. The CDR3 nucleotides read TGTGCCAGCAGCTTAGCGGGAGCGTACTCTAGCACAGATACGCAGTATTTT.

The table lists this clonotype with many counts. V gene TRBV6-2 or TRBV6-3 combines with J gene TRBJ1-1; the D is unclear. The V gene's germline CDR1 is MNHEY and CDR2 SVGEGT. V was clipped by 5 bases and J by 0 bases, with 16 bases between them. The CDR3 is 16 amino acids. This chain's CDR3 is CASSPAGSGLNTEAFF. The CDR3 region has the DNA TGTGCCAGCAGTCCCGCCGGTAGCGGCCTGAACACTGAAGCTTTCTTT.

This clonotype was detected a few times. The V call is TRBV7-3, the J call TRBJ2-1; the match to TRBD2 covers 7 bases. The CDR3 runs to 15 residues. J was trimmed by 4 bases and V by 1 base; bases with no gene match: 4. Per germline, CDR1 SGHTA and CDR2 FQGTGA. The CDR3 sequence: CASSLMGGLYNEQFF. The CDR3 region has the DNA TGTGCCAGCAGCTTAATGGGGGGACTATACAATGAGCAGTTCTTC.

The chain uses TRBV5-1 and TRBJ2-5; D remains ambiguous. This CDR3 region has 13 residues. CDR1 and CDR2 (germline): SGHRS, YFSETQ. Deletions cut 5 bases from V and 1 base from J, with 9 bases between. The CDR3, as DNA: TGCGCCAGCAGTTTTGTTCCCCAAGAGACCCAGTACTTC. Encoded protein: CASSFVPQETQYF.

J is TRBJ1-1 and V is TRBV5-6; weak D call: TRBD1 (5 bases). The CDR3 contains 17 residues. Trimming cost V 1 base and J 4 bases, with 20 bases left between them. Looked up from germline, CDR1 is SGHDT and CDR2 is YYEEEE. The CDR3 sequence is CASSLTARAKGSTEAFF. The CDR3 region has the DNA TGTGCCAGCAGCTTGACGGCACGGGCAAAGGGGAGCACTGAAGCTTTCTTT.

CDR3 sequence (DNA): TGTGCCAGCAGCAGACAGGCTCCGGACAATGAGCAGTTCTTC. This sequence encodes CASSRQAPDNEQFF. This chain joins TRBV12-3 or TRBV12-4 and TRBJ2-1; D might be TRBD1 (6 bases). The CDR3 length is 14 residues. Trimming stripped 6 bases from V and 5 bases from J, with 14 bases between.

This clonotype was seen a few times. This rearrangement joins TRBV10-3 to TRBJ2-5; 8 nucleotides match TRBD2. This CDR3 comprises 15 residues. Germline lookup yields CDR1 ENHRY and CDR2 SYGVKD. Germline trimming cut 4 bases from V and 2 bases from J; bases unmatched to any gene: 6. CDR3 protein: CAISGALAVQETQYF. In DNA, the CDR3 is TGTGCCATCAGTGGAGCACTAGCGGTACAAGAGACCCAGTACTTC.

This clonotype was detected a few times. The chain joins TRBV10-3 to TRBJ2-3, with TRBD2 identical over 9 bases. The CDR3 has 16 amino acids. Germline values: CDR1 ENHRY, CDR2 SYGVKD. The junction had 5 bases not matched to a gene; V was cut back by 0 bases and J by 4 bases. The CDR3 is CAISESVAGVSDTQYF. CDR3 sequence (DNA): TGTGCCATCAGTGAGTCGGTAGCGGGAGTGTCAGATACGCAGTATTTT.

This clonotype was seen at least ten times. The CDR3 sequence is CASSRPTSEETQYF. As DNA, the CDR3 is TGTGCCAGCTCACGCCCGACTAGTGAAGAGACCCAGTACTTC. This sequence joins TRBV18 and TRBJ2-5; perhaps TRBD2 as D (6 bases). This CDR3 has 14 amino acids. V was pared by 4 bases and J by 3 bases, with 12 bases between. Germline V lookup: CDR1 KGHSH, CDR2 LQKENI.

This clonotype was seen ten or more times. This chain uses TRBV7-6 with TRBJ1-6; D remains ambiguous. The germline V and J ends were trimmed by 2 bases and 8 bases, with 4 bases remaining between them. In germline, CDR1 is SGHVS, CDR2 FNYEAQ. The CDR3 sequence is 12 residues long. The CDR3 sequence: CASSLIDSPLHF. CDR3 bases: TGTGCCAGCAGCTTAATAGATTCACCCCTCCACTTT.

Note on this clonotype: Possible read error: a much larger clone is one base away. V usage is TRBV29-1 and J usage is TRBJ2-5; no definite D call. The CDR3 loop spans 12 amino acids. V lost 5 bases, J lost 4 bases, and 11 bases lay in between. Germline V gene data show CDR1 as SQVTM and CDR2 as ANQGSEA. The CDR3 region is CSVSARRETQYF. CDR3 sequence (DNA): TGCAGCGTTTCGGCCAGGCGAGAGACCCAGTACTTC.

The chain employs TRBV7-9 and TRBJ2-3; TRBD1 agrees at 7 bases. V shed 5 bases, J shed 6 bases, and the junction held 11 bases outside the gene matches. Looked up from germline, CDR1 is SEHNR and CDR2 is FQNEAQ (reference sequence). This CDR3 comprises 15 residues. The CDR3 loop reads CASSHGQDFLDTQYF. The CDR3 bases are TGTGCCAGCAGCCACGGACAGGACTTTTTGGATACGCAGTATTTT.

This clonotype was seen a few times. The rearrangement links TRBV12-3 or TRBV12-4 to TRBJ1-1; D might be TRBD1 (6 bases). CDR3 length equals 13 residues. V was clipped by 5 bases and J by 5 bases, with 12 bases between them. The CDR3: CASSTPTGTEAFF. The CDR3 DNA follows: TGTGCCAGCAGTACCCCAACAGGGACTGAAGCTTTCTTT.

This chain uses TRBV7-2 with TRBJ1-6; D gene unclear. CDR1 is SGHTA, CDR2 FQGNSA, per germline. The CDR3 covers 15 residues. V lost 1 base, J lost 10 bases, and 14 bases lay in between. The CDR3 nucleotides are TGTGCCAGCAGCTTAGGGTCACAGTCACAATCACCCCTCCACTTT. The encoded protein is CASSLGSQSQSPLHF.

This clonotype occurred a few times. The V gene is TRBV20-1, the J gene TRBJ1-1; 8 bases are a match to TRBD1. CDR3 length equals 14 residues. The germline gives CDR1 DFQATT, CDR2 SNEGSKA (reference sequence). The V gene end was trimmed by 7 bases and the J gene end by 1 base; junction bases not matched to a gene: 8. CDR3 nucleotide sequence: TGCAGTGGGGTAGGACAGGGATCGAACACTGAAGCTTTCTTT. It translates to CSGVGQGSNTEAFF.

This clonotype was detected a few times. V and J are TRBV7-8 and TRBJ2-7; no reliable D call. This CDR3 contains 14 residues. CDR1 is SGHVS, CDR2 FQNEAQ, per germline. V lost 1 base to trimming and J lost 1 base, with 8 bases between them. CDR3 in DNA: TGTGCCAGCAGCTTAGATGGCAGGTCCTACGAGCAGTACTTC. Protein: CASSLDGRSYEQYF.

The chain couples TRBV11-1 to TRBJ2-2, with 10 positions matching TRBD1. The V gene's germline CDR1 is SGHAT and CDR2 FQDESV (reference sequence). Trimming at V came to 4 bases and at J to 5 bases, leaving 7 bases not matched to a gene. CDR3 length equals 16 residues. The CDR3: CASSSPTGGRTGELFF. In DNA, the CDR3 is TGTGCCAGCAGCTCCCCGACAGGGGGCAGAACCGGGGAGCTGTTTTTT.